This TCR beta chain was identified during a study of T cells expressing NK-cell markers. The CDR3 is 19 residues long. The germline V gene encodes CDR1 SGHTA and CDR2 FQGNSA. After re-calling the 5' RACE reads, TCRdb lists one entry per CDR3 protein, DNA absent. The sample data list approximately 550,000 distinct CDR3 sequences. The chain combines TRBV7-2 with TRBJ2-1; TCRdb reports TRBD2, a call that lacks DNA to check it against. The clonotype originates from a man aged 18-30 years in good health. Sequences were obtained from blood T cells: a sorted CD56 or NKG2C T cell subset, CD4+ or CD8+ T cells, or bulk PBMC T cells (not recorded which). CDR3 sequence reads: CASSFTGTSGFAGYNEQFF.